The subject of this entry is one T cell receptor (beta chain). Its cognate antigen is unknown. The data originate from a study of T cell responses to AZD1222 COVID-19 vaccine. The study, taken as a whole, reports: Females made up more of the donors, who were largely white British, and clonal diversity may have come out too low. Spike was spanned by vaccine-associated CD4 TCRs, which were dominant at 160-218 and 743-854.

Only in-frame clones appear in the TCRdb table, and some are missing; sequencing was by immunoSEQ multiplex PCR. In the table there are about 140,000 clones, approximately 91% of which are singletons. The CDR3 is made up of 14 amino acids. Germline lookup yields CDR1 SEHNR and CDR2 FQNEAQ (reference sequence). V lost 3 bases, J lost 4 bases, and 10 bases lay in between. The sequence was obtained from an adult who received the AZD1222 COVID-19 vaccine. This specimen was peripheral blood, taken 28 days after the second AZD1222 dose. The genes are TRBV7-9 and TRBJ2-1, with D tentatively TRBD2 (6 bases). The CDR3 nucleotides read TGTGCCAGCAGCTTGGGGGGAAATTACAATGAGCAGTTCTTC. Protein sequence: CASSLGGNYNEQFF. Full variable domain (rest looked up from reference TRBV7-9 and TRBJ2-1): DTGVSQNPRHKITKRGQNVTFRCDPISEHNRLYWYRQTLGQGPEFLTYFQNEAQLEKSRLLSDRFSAERPKGSFSTLEIQRTEQGDSAMYLCASSLGGNYNEQFFGPGTRLTVL.